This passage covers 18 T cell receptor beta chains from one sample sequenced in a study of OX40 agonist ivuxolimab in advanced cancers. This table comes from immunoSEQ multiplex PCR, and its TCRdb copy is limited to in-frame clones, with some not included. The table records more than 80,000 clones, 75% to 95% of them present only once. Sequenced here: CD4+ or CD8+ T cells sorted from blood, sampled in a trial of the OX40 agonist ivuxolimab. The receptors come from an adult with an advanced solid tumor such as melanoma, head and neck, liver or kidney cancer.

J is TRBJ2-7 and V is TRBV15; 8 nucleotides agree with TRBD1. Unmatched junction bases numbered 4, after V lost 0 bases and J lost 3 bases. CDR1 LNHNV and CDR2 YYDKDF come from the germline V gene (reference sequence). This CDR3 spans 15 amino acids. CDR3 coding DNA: TGTGCCACCAGCAGAGATGCCGGGACAGGCTACGAGCAGTACTTC. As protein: CATSRDAGTGYEQYF.

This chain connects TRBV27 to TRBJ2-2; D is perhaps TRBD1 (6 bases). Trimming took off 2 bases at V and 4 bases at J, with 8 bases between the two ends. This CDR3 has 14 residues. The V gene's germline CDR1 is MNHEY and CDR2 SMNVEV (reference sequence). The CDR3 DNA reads TGTGCCAGCAGTTTAAACAGGGTCACCGGGGAGCTGTTTTTT. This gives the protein CASSLNRVTGELFF.

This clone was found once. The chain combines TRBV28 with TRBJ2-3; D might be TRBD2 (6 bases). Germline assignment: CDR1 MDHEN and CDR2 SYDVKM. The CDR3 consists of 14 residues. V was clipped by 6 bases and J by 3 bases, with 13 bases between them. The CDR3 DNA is TGTGCCAGCAGCCGGGGACTCAATACAGATACGCAGTATTTT. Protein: CASSRGLNTDTQYF.

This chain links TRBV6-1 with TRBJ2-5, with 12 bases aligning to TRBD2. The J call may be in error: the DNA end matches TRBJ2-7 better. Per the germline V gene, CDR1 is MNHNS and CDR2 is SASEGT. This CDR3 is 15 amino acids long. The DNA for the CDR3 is TGTGCCAGCAGTGAGAGGACTAGCGGGATCGGCGAGCAGTACTTC. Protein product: CASSERTSGIGEQYF.

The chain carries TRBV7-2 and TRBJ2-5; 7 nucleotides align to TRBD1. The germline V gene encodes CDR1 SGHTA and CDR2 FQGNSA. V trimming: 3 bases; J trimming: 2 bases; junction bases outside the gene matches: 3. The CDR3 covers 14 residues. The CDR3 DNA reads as TGTGCCAGCAGCTTTTGGGGACAGCAAGAGACCCAGTACTTC. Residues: CASSFWGQQETQYF.

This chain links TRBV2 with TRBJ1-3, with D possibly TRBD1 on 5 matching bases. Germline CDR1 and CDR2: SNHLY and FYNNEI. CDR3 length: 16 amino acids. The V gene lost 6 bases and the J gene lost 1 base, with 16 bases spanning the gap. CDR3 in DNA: TGTGCCAGCAGCCCCCTTCCGCAGGGTTCTGGAAACACCATATATTTT. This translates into CASSPLPQGSGNTIYF.

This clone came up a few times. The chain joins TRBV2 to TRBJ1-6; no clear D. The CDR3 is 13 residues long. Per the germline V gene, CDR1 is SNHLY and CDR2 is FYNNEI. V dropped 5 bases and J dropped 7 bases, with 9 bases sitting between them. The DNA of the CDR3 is TGTGCCAGCAGTACGGAGTGGAATTCACCCCTCCACTTT. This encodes CASSTEWNSPLHF.

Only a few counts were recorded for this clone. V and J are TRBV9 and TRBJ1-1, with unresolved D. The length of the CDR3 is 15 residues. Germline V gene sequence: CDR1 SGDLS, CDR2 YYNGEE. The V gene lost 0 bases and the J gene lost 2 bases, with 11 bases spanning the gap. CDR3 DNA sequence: TGTGCCAGCAGCGTAGCTACGAATATAAACACTGAAGCTTTCTTT. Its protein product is CASSVATNINTEAFF.

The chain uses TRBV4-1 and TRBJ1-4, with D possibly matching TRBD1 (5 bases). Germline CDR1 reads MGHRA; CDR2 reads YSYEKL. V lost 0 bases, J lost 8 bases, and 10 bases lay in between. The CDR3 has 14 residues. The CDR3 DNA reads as TGCGCCAGCAGCCAAGATATCAGGGTGGAAAAACTGTTTTTT. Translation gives CASSQDIRVEKLFF.

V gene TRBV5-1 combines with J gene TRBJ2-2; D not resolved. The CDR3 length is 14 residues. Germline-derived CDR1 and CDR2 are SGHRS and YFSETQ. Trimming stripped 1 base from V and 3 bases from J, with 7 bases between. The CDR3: CASSLQGYTGELFF. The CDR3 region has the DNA TGCGCCAGCAGCTTGCAAGGGTACACCGGGGAGCTGTTTTTT. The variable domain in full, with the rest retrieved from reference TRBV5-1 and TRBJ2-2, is KAGVTQTPRYLIKTRGQQVTLSCSPISGHRSVSWYQQTPGQGLQFLFEYFSETQRNKGNFPGRFSGRQFSNSRSEMNVSTLELGDSALYLCASSLQGYTGELFFGEGSRLTVL.

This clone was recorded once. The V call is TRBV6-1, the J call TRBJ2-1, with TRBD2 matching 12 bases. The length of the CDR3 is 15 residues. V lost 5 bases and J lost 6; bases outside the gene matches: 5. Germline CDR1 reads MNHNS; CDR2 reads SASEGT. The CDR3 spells CASSRLAGGPNEQFF. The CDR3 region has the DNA TGTGCCAGCAGTCGTCTAGCGGGAGGGCCCAATGAGCAGTTCTTC.

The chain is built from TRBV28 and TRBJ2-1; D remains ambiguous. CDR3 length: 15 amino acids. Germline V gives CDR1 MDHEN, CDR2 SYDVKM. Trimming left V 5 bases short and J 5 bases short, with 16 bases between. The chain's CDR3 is CASSIPSSVDNEQFF. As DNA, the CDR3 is TGTGCCAGCAGTATCCCCTCCTCCGTTGACAATGAGCAGTTCTTC. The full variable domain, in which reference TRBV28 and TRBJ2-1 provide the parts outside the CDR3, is DVKVTQSSRYLVKRTGEKVFLECVQDMDHENMFWYRQDPGLGLRLIYFSYDVKMKEKGDIPEGYSVSREKKERFSLILESASTNQTSMYLCASSIPSSVDNEQFFGPGTRLTVL.

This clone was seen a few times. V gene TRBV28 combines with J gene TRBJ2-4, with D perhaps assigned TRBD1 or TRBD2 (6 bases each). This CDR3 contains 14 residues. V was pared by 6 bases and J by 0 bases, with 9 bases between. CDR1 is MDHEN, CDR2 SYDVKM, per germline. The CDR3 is CASRRGVAKNIQYF. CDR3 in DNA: TGTGCCAGCAGGAGGGGGGTAGCCAAAAACATTCAGTACTTC.

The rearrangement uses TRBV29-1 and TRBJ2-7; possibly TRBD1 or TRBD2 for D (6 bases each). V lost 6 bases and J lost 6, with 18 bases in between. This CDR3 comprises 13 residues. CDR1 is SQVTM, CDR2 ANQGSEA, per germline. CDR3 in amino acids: CSVDGGPGSEQYF. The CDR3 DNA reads TGCAGCGTGGATGGGGGGCCCGGCAGCGAGCAGTACTTC.

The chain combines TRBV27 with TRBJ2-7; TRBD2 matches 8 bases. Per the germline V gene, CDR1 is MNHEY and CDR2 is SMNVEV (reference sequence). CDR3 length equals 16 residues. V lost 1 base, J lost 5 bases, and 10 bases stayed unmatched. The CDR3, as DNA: TGTGCCAGCAGTTTATTCGGCGGTAGCGGGATCAACGAGCAGTACTTC. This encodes CASSLFGGSGINEQYF.

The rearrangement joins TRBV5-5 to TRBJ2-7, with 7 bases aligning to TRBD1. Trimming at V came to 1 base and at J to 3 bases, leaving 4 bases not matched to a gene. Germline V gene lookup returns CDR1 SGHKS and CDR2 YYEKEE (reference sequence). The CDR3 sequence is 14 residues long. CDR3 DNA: TGTGCCAGCAGCTTGTTGGCAGGGGGCTACGAGCAGTACTTC. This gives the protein CASSLLAGGYEQYF.

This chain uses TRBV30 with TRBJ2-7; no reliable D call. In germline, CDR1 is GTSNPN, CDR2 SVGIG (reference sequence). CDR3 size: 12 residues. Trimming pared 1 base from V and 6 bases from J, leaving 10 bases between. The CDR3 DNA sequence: TGTGCCTGGAGTGGGACCCTAGGCGAGCAGTACTTC. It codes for CAWSGTLGEQYF.

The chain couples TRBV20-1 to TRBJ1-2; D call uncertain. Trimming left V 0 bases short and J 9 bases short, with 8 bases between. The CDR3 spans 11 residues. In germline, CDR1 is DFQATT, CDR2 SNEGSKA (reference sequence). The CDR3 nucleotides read TGCAGTGCTAGAGACGCACCCCGCTACACCTTC. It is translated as CSARDAPRYTF.